These 32 T cell receptor beta chains share one sample of origin, sequenced in a study of cytomegalovirus exposure and HLA in healthy donors. PCR employed 60 Vbeta and 13 Jbeta primers. Method: immunoSEQ multiplex PCR; TCRdb's copy keeps in-frame clones and lacks some. The table lists more than 95,000 clones, 78% of them singletons. What was sequenced was PBMCs. These receptors all stem from a woman aged 40 to 50 in good health and CMV-seronegative.

This chain links TRBV5-1 with TRBJ2-7, with 7 bases matching TRBD2. This CDR3 contains 14 residues. The V gene's germline CDR1 is SGHRS and CDR2 YFSETQ. The junction had 6 bases not matched to a gene; V was cut back by 4 bases and J by 2 bases. The CDR3 region has the DNA TGCGCCAGCAGCCCGACTAGCCGTCCCTACGAGCAGTACTTC. Translating it yields CASSPTSRPYEQYF.

The chain couples TRBV21-1 to TRBJ2-7; TRBD1 is taken as the D call from the table, unchecked against the DNA. TRBV21-1 is labeled a pseudogene. The CDR3 has 16 amino acids. In DNA form, the CDR3 reads TGTGCCAGCAGCGCAAATTCAGGGGTCGGCTCCTACGAGCAGTACTTC. It yields the protein CASSANSGVGSYEQYF.

The rearrangement uses TRBV4-1 and TRBJ1-1; D is uncertain. The germline CDR1 and CDR2 sequences are MGHRA and YSYEKL. The CDR3 loop spans 16 amino acids. The V end lost 0 bases, the J end lost 1 base, and 12 bases lay between the germline ends. The CDR3 DNA reads TGCGCCAGCAGCCAAGATCGGACGGGAAGGAACACTGAAGCTTTCTTT. Encoded protein: CASSQDRTGRNTEAFF.

This chain connects TRBV9 to TRBJ1-5; a possible D gene is TRBD1 (6 bases). Germline V gene lookup returns CDR1 SGDLS and CDR2 YYNGEE. The V end was cut by 0 bases, the J end by 4 bases, with 11 bases between. The CDR3 totals 15 residues. The CDR3 nucleotides read TGTGCCAGCAGCGTAGGGTCAGGGGCAAATCAGCCCCAGCATTTT. Translating gives CASSVGSGANQPQHF. Filled out from reference TRBV9 and TRBJ1-5, the complete variable domain reads DSGVTQTPKHLITATGQRVTLRCSPRSGDLSVYWYQQSLDQGLQFLIQYYNGEERAKGNILERFSAQQFPDLHSELNLSSLELGDSALYFCASSVGSGANQPQHFGDGTRLSIL.

V gene TRBV7-2 combines with J gene TRBJ2-7; D gene ambiguous. CDR3 length equals 13 residues. Trimming shortened V by 0 bases and J by 3 bases, and 6 bases separated the two germline ends. Looked up from germline, CDR1 is SGHTA and CDR2 is FQGNSA. CDR3 sequence (DNA): TGTGCCAGCAGCTTAGCGGGCAGCTACGAGCAGTACTTC. Translated, it gives CASSLAGSYEQYF.

This chain joins TRBV7-9 and TRBJ2-2; D is perhaps TRBD2 (5 bases). CDR1 and CDR2 from the germline V gene are SEHNR and FQNEAQ (reference sequence). The CDR3 has 13 residues. The V end lost 5 bases, the J end lost 5 bases, and 9 bases lay between the germline ends. The CDR3 nucleotides are TGTGCCAGCAGCCATGAGGGAACCGGGGAGCTGTTTTTT. Its protein is CASSHEGTGELFF.

J is TRBJ1-1 and V is TRBV28; a weak D match, TRBD1 (5 bases). The CDR3 runs 13 residues. The germline CDR1 and CDR2 sequences are MDHEN and SYDVKM. V gave up 5 bases and J gave up 4 bases, with 11 bases separating them. CDR3 sequence (DNA): TGTGCCAGCAGTCCCGTCAGGGTCACTGAAGCTTTCTTT. Its translation: CASSPVRVTEAFF.

Only a few counts were recorded for this clone. V usage is TRBV6-6 and J usage is TRBJ1-1, with D hard to call. Germline V lookup: CDR1 MNHNY, CDR2 SVGAGI (reference sequence). V lost 3 bases to trimming and J lost 1 base, with 12 bases between them. The CDR3 runs 15 residues. This CDR3 reads CASSYSTSGNTEAFF. Written as DNA, the CDR3 is TGTGCCAGCAGTTATTCCACATCGGGGAACACTGAAGCTTTCTTT.

The chain recombines TRBV19 with TRBJ1-1; possibly TRBD1 for D (6 bases). The V end lost 3 bases, the J end lost 12 bases, and 23 bases lay between the germline ends. This CDR3 is built from 15 residues. Per the germline V gene, CDR1 is LNHDA and CDR2 is SQIVND (reference sequence). CDR3 in DNA: TGTGCCAGTAGTATCGGAGCAGGGGCGGGCGTCGAAACTTTCTTT. Translating gives CASSIGAGAGVETFF.

The chain combines TRBV6-5 with TRBJ1-1; perhaps TRBD1 as D (5 bases). The germline gives CDR1 MNHEY, CDR2 SVGAGI. Trimming cost V 7 bases and J 1 base, with 16 bases left between them. The length of the CDR3 is 15 residues. The CDR3 region has the DNA TGTGCCAGCATCCTAAAGGCAGGGCGGAACACTGAAGCTTTCTTT. Its translation: CASILKAGRNTEAFF.

This chain links TRBV19 with TRBJ2-6; D is possibly TRBD1 (6 bases). Germline-derived CDR1 and CDR2 are LNHDA and SQIVND (reference sequence). The V end lost 5 bases, the J end lost 0 bases, and 17 bases lay between the germline ends. CDR3 size: 18 residues. CDR3: CASSPQGTSDSGANVLTF. CDR3 nucleotides: TGTGCCAGTAGTCCCCAGGGGACAAGCGACTCTGGGGCCAACGTCCTGACTTTC.

The chain carries TRBV15 and TRBJ1-4, with D possibly matching TRBD1 (6 bases). V was trimmed by 3 bases and J by 0 bases, leaving 8 bases between them. The CDR3 has 15 residues. Germline CDR1 LNHNV, CDR2 YYDKDF (reference sequence). CDR3 residues: CATSSRTATNEKLFF. The CDR3 region has the DNA TGTGCCACCAGCAGCCGGACAGCAACTAATGAAAAACTGTTTTTT.

This chain joins TRBV10-3 and TRBJ2-7; possibly TRBD1 for D (6 bases). Germline lookup yields CDR1 ENHRY and CDR2 SYGVKD. The V gene lost 7 bases and the J gene lost 2 bases, with 15 bases spanning the gap. The CDR3 has 14 amino acids. The CDR3 sequence is CAIISPTGTYEQYF. In DNA form, the CDR3 reads TGTGCCATCATCTCACCGACAGGCACCTACGAGCAGTACTTC.

This clone turned up a few times. The chain links TRBV19 to TRBJ2-3, with a tentative D call TRBD2 (6 bases). CDR3 length: 16 residues. Germline-derived CDR1 and CDR2 are LNHDA and SQIVND (reference sequence). V was clipped by 3 bases and J by 4 bases, with 17 bases between them. The CDR3 region has the DNA TGTGCCAGTAGTATTTTGAATCGGGGGAGCGCAGATACGCAGTATTTT. It translates to CASSILNRGSADTQYF.

The chain employs TRBV4-3 and TRBJ2-5; the match to TRBD2 covers 7 bases. Trimming cost V 4 bases and J 5 bases; bases outside gene matches: 7. CDR3 size: 14 residues. Germline V gives CDR1 LGHNA, CDR2 YSLEER. CDR3 amino acids: CASSPELAQETQYF. The DNA for the CDR3 is TGCGCCAGCAGCCCGGAACTAGCGCAGGAGACCCAGTACTTC.

The chain has TRBV2 and TRBJ1-5; D remains ambiguous. Per the germline V gene, CDR1 is SNHLY and CDR2 is FYNNEI. V was clipped by 4 bases and J by 3 bases, with 10 bases between them. CDR3 length: 14 amino acids. CDR3 DNA sequence: TGTGCCAGCAGTGGCGGCAGAAACAATCAGCCCCAGCATTTT. Protein sequence: CASSGGRNNQPQHF.

The chain uses TRBV4-2 and TRBJ1-2, with D maybe TRBD1 (6 bases). The CDR3 totals 16 residues. The V gene lost 0 bases and the J gene lost 3 bases, with 14 bases spanning the gap. The germline gives CDR1 LGHNA, CDR2 YNFKEQ. The CDR3 protein is CASSQDLDSVYYGYTF. DNA for the CDR3: TGTGCCAGCAGCCAAGATCTGGACAGCGTATACTATGGCTACACCTTC.

This chain uses TRBV15 with TRBJ2-1; 9 bases map to TRBD2. Trimming removed 8 bases from V and 5 bases from J; junction bases left unmatched: 10. The germline gives CDR1 LNHNV, CDR2 YYDKDF (reference sequence). The CDR3 has 15 amino acids. The CDR3 sequence is CATSSGMGVNNEQFF. Here the CDR3 DNA reads TGTGCCACCTCTAGCGGGATGGGCGTCAACAATGAGCAGTTCTTC.

This chain uses TRBV6-5 with TRBJ1-1, with D possibly matching TRBD1 (6 bases). Germline V CDR1 and CDR2: MNHEY, SVGAGI. The V end lost 3 bases, the J end lost 1 base, and 9 bases lay between the germline ends. This CDR3 has 14 residues. CDR3 in DNA: TGTGCCAGCAGTTATTCGGACAGGAACACTGAAGCTTTCTTT. This translates into CASSYSDRNTEAFF.

The chain has TRBV28 and TRBJ2-3; D gene ambiguous. Germline V gene lookup returns CDR1 MDHEN and CDR2 SYDVKM. The ends were cut back, 6 bases at V and 6 bases at J, with 13 bases in the middle. This CDR3 contains 13 residues. The CDR3 region is CASSLPDVDTQYF. The CDR3 DNA is TGTGCCAGCAGCTTGCCAGATGTGGATACGCAGTATTTT.

The rearrangement links TRBV27 to TRBJ2-7, with 7 positions matching TRBD2. The CDR3 loop spans 13 amino acids. V dropped 11 bases and J dropped 2; count of bases not matched to a gene: 9. Germline assignment: CDR1 MNHEY and CDR2 SMNVEV (reference sequence). The CDR3 DNA follows: TGTGCCGGCCAAACGGGGGGTACCTACGAGCAGTACTTC. Translating it yields CAGQTGGTYEQYF.

The chain has TRBV5-6 and TRBJ2-7, with D possibly matching TRBD1 (6 bases). Germline V gene sequence: CDR1 SGHDT, CDR2 YYEEEE. This CDR3 region has 14 residues. Between the trimmed V and J ends, which lost 1 base and 5 bases, there was a span of 13 bases. The CDR3 loop reads CASSLPTGQDEQYF. The DNA of the CDR3 is TGTGCCAGCAGCTTGCCTACAGGGCAGGACGAGCAGTACTTC.

This clone was picked up a small number of times. The chain's CDR3 is CASSSEGGRYEQYF. The CDR3 DNA reads as TGCGCCAGCAGCTCAGAAGGGGGACGCTACGAGCAGTACTTC. The V call is TRBV5-1, the J call TRBJ2-7; tentatively, D is TRBD1 (6 bases). CDR1 SGHRS and CDR2 YFSETQ come from the germline V gene. The CDR3 is 14 residues long. With 3 bases removed from V and 3 bases from J, the gap between germline ends came to 13 bases.

A few counts support this clone. The V call is TRBV6-5, the J call TRBJ2-5; possibly TRBD1 for D (5 bases). Germline CDR1 reads MNHEY; CDR2 reads SVGAGI. The CDR3 spans 13 residues. V lost 8 bases to trimming and J lost 5 bases, with 15 bases between them. The CDR3 nucleotides read TGTGCCAGCCTCGCGACAGCCCGGGAGACCCAGTACTTC. This encodes CASLATARETQYF.

This clone was seen only a few times. The chain employs TRBV7-6 and TRBJ2-1; tentative D call: TRBD2 (5 bases). There are 17 residues in the CDR3. Germline CDR1 and CDR2: SGHVS and FNYEAQ. Trimming removed 4 bases at V and 0 bases at J, with 16 bases between. The CDR3 loop is CASSSDIALSSYNEQFF. The CDR3 bases are TGTGCCAGCAGCTCCGATATAGCGTTGAGCTCCTACAATGAGCAGTTCTTC.

The genes are TRBV29-1 and TRBJ1-2; the D is unclear. CDR3 length: 18 amino acids. Germline V CDR1 and CDR2: SQVTM, ANQGSEA. The V and J ends lost 0 bases and 2 bases respectively, with 22 bases between them. CDR3 nucleotides: TGCAGCGTTGAAGATCTGGGTCTGGAACAGACGAGAAACTATGGCTACACCTTC. This encodes CSVEDLGLEQTRNYGYTF.

J is TRBJ2-7 and V is TRBV5-1; tentatively, D is TRBD2 (6 bases). Trimming stripped 0 bases from V and 3 bases from J, with 10 bases between. CDR3 length: 14 residues. Germline V gene data show CDR1 as SGHRS and CDR2 as YFSETQ. Written as DNA, the CDR3 is TGCGCCAGCAGCTTGGAGGGAGGCTTCTACGAGCAGTACTTC. Translated, it gives CASSLEGGFYEQYF. The variable domain in full, completed from reference TRBV5-1 and TRBJ2-7, reads KAGVTQTPRYLIKTRGQQVTLSCSPISGHRSVSWYQQTPGQGLQFLFEYFSETQRNKGNFPGRFSGRQFSNSRSEMNVSTLELGDSALYLCASSLEGGFYEQYFGPGTRLTVT.

This clone was detected once. This rearrangement joins TRBV7-2 to TRBJ1-2; 8 bases agree with TRBD1. This CDR3 has 14 amino acids. CDR1 is SGHTA and CDR2 is FQGNSA in the germline V gene. V shed 8 bases, J shed 8 bases, and the junction held 13 bases outside the gene matches. The CDR3 DNA reads TGTGCCAGCGGCCGGGACAGGAGCCATGGGGGCTACACCTTC. It is translated as CASGRDRSHGGYTF.

Only a few counts were recorded for this clone. The chain combines TRBV11-2 with TRBJ2-1; 11 nucleotides agree with TRBD2. This CDR3 spans 17 amino acids. V gave up 5 bases and J gave up 6 bases; unmatched junction bases: 12. Germline V gene lookup returns CDR1 SGHAT and CDR2 FQNNGV. CDR3 region: CASSHGRTSGLSNEQFF. CDR3 bases: TGTGCCAGCAGCCATGGTCGGACTAGCGGGCTATCCAATGAGCAGTTCTTC. The full variable domain, in which reference TRBV11-2 and TRBJ2-1 provide the parts outside the CDR3, is EAGVAQSPRYKIIEKRQSVAFWCNPISGHATLYWYQQILGQGPKLLIQFQNNGVVDDSQLPKDRFSAERLKGVDSTLKIQPAKLEDSAVYLCASSHGRTSGLSNEQFFGPGTRLTVL.

The chain employs TRBV27 and TRBJ2-7; 7 bases fit TRBD1. The ends lost 2 bases at V and 3 bases at J; junction bases unmatched: 7. The CDR3 has 15 residues. Germline CDR1 and CDR2: MNHEY and SMNVEV (reference sequence). The CDR3 here is CASSLAGTAYYEQYF. CDR3 DNA sequence: TGTGCCAGCAGTTTAGCCGGGACAGCCTACTACGAGCAGTACTTC.

There are a few counts of this clone. The chain uses TRBV4-2 and TRBJ2-7; TRBD2 might be the D (6 bases). The germline gives CDR1 LGHNA, CDR2 YNFKEQ. This CDR3 spans 16 amino acids. V shed 0 bases and J shed 4 bases, with 16 bases lying between them. For the CDR3, the DNA is TGTGCCAGCAGCCAAGATGGGACCCAGGAGGGATACGAGCAGTACTTC. The encoded protein is CASSQDGTQEGYEQYF.

The chain uses TRBV11-2 and TRBJ1-1; D is unresolved. V was clipped by 1 base and J by 3 bases, with 9 bases between them. Germline assignment: CDR1 SGHAT and CDR2 FQNNGV. The CDR3 length is 14 residues. DNA for the CDR3: TGTGCCAGCAGCTTAGTATTCACTTACACTGAAGCTTTCTTT. Translation: CASSLVFTYTEAFF. Drawing the rest from reference TRBV11-2 and TRBJ1-1, the complete variable domain is EAGVAQSPRYKIIEKRQSVAFWCNPISGHATLYWYQQILGQGPKLLIQFQNNGVVDDSQLPKDRFSAERLKGVDSTLKIQPAKLEDSAVYLCASSLVFTYTEAFFGQGTRLTVV.